This is a list of T cell receptor beta chains from one sample in a study of T cells after yellow fever vaccination. MiXCR, run by TCRdb on the 5' RACE reads, gives a single entry per CDR3 protein. The sample carries hundreds of thousands of distinct CDR3 sequences, approximately 18% recorded once. Here the sequenced sample was PBMCs, taken before the yellow fever booster vaccination. These receptors originate from a man between 18 and 35 years old who received the YFV17D yellow fever vaccine. CDR3s include the opening cysteine and the closing phenylalanine or tryptophan. The order of the fields is CDR3 protein, CDR3 DNA, clone size, J gene, D gene, V gene. D genes are given only for firm matches. The size field is filled for only some rows; it gives once, few, many or a size class.

CDR3: CASSHPRGSAFF
DNA: TGTGCCAGCAGCCATCCTCGAGGCTCAGCTTTCTTT
size: once
J: TRBJ1-1
D: -
V: TRBV7-3

CDR3: CASSWDSLGYTF
DNA: TGTGCCAGCAGTTGGGACAGTCTTGGCTACACCTTC
size: few
J: TRBJ1-2
D: TRBD1
V: TRBV11-2

CDR3: CASSHDRERIYGYTF
DNA: TGTGCCAGCAGCCACGACAGGGAAAGGATCTATGGCTACACCTTC
size: -
J: TRBJ1-2
D: TRBD1
V: TRBV3-1

CDR3: CASSKQGAEKLFF
DNA: TGTGCCAGCAGCAAACAGGGGGCGGAAAAACTGTTTTTT
size: many
J: TRBJ1-4
D: TRBD1
V: TRBV7-2

CDR3: CASSPRATDTETQYF
DNA: TGTGCCAGCAGCCCGAGGGCGACGGATACGGAGACCCAGTACTTC
size: -
J: TRBJ2-5
D: -
V: TRBV5-4

CDR3: CASSRRDRGRGGNQPQHF
DNA: TGTGCCAGCAGCCGCCGGGACAGGGGGCGCGGAGGCAATCAGCCCCAGCATTTT
size: -
J: TRBJ1-5
D: TRBD1
V: TRBV7-9

CDR3: CASSFVRVGELFF
DNA: TGTGCCAGCAGCTTTGTCAGGGTCGGGGAGCTGTTTTTT
size: -
J: TRBJ2-2
D: -
V: TRBV7-9

CDR3: CASTLLGDSPDTQYF
DNA: TGTGCCAGCACCCTACTGGGGGATAGTCCAGATACGCAGTATTTT
size: many
J: TRBJ2-3
D: -
V: TRBV27

CDR3: CASSLESPLGSVTYEQYF
DNA: TGCGCCAGCAGCTTGGAATCCCCCCTGGGGTCCGTCACCTACGAGCAGTACTTC
size: -
J: TRBJ2-7
D: -
V: TRBV5-1

CDR3: CASSLQGTESTDTQYF
DNA: TGTGCCAGCAGCTTGCAAGGGACAGAAAGCACAGATACGCAGTATTTT
size: -
J: TRBJ2-3
D: TRBD1
V: TRBV5-6

CDR3: CASSLRVASSAIF
DNA: TGTGCCAGCAGTTTAAGGGTTGCCTCTTCTGCAATTTTT
size: few
J: TRBJ1-5
D: -
V: TRBV27

CDR3: CASSGDTQYF
DNA: TGTGCCAGCAGTGGAGATACGCAGTATTTT
size: many
J: TRBJ2-3
D: -
V: TRBV6-2/TRBV6-3

CDR3: CSAGTSGGELETQYF
DNA: TGCAGTGCTGGGACTAGCGGGGGGGAGTTGGAGACCCAGTACTTC
size: -
J: TRBJ2-5
D: TRBD2
V: TRBV20-1

CDR3: CSVTLMNTEAFF
DNA: TGCAGCGTTACCCTGATGAACACTGAAGCTTTCTTT
size: many
J: TRBJ1-1
D: -
V: TRBV29-1

CDR3: CASSLYSGKDEKLFF
DNA: TGTGCCAGCAGCTTATATTCTGGGAAAGATGAAAAACTGTTTTTT
size: -
J: TRBJ1-4
D: -
V: TRBV7-9

CDR3: CASSLTSGGSYNEQFF
DNA: TGTGCCAGCAGTTTGACTAGCGGGGGTTCCTACAATGAGCAGTTCTTC
size: many
J: TRBJ2-1
D: TRBD2
V: TRBV5-6

CDR3: CASSPRDRGFIGANVLTF
DNA: TGCGCCAGCAGCCCCCGGGACAGGGGATTTATTGGGGCCAACGTCCTGACTTTC
size: few
J: TRBJ2-6
D: TRBD1
V: TRBV5-1

CDR3: CASSQRVAPLRRAGELFF
DNA: TGCGCCAGCAGCCAACGGGTCGCGCCACTCCGCCGGGCCGGGGAGCTGTTTTTT
size: many
J: TRBJ2-2
D: -
V: TRBV4-3

CDR3: CASSYSGLATEQFF
DNA: TGTGCCAGCAGTTACTCGGGACTAGCGACTGAGCAGTTCTTC
size: few
J: TRBJ2-1
D: TRBD2
V: TRBV6-6

CDR3: CASSQSDPAGELFF
DNA: TGTGCCAGCAGCCAATCCGACCCAGCCGGGGAGCTGTTTTTT
size: few
J: TRBJ2-2
D: -
V: TRBV7-2

CDR3: CSVGTGVPDEAFF
DNA: TGCAGCGTTGGGACAGGGGTTCCTGATGAAGCTTTCTTT
size: few
J: TRBJ1-1
D: TRBD1
V: TRBV29-1

CDR3: CSVERDTSGGGTQYF
DNA: TGCAGCGTTGAACGAGATACTAGCGGTGGTGGGACCCAGTACTTC
size: few
J: TRBJ2-5
D: TRBD2
V: TRBV29-1

CDR3: CASSLESSYNEQFF
DNA: TGCGCCAGCAGCTTGGAAAGCTCCTACAATGAGCAGTTCTTC
size: many
J: TRBJ2-1
D: -
V: TRBV5-1

CDR3: CATARGTGSYNEQFF
DNA: TGCGCCACCGCAAGAGGGACTGGCTCCTACAATGAGCAGTTCTTC
size: -
J: TRBJ2-1
D: -
V: TRBV5-1

CDR3: CASSLEDRGGLYDSPLHF
DNA: TGTGCCAGCAGTTTAGAGGACAGGGGCGGGTTATATGATTCACCCCTCCACTTT
size: -
J: TRBJ1-6
D: TRBD1
V: TRBV28

CDR3: CASRVLAGAGTEAFF
DNA: TGTGCCAGCAGGGTCCTTGCAGGGGCTGGGACTGAAGCTTTCTTT
size: -
J: TRBJ1-1
D: -
V: TRBV28